This T cell receptor beta chain was obtained from a study of T cells after yellow fever vaccination. Regarding the study as a whole: Post-booster repertoires again held most primary-vaccination clones (about 95% CD4, 75% to 90% CD8).

TCRdb reprocessed the 5' RACE reads with MiXCR, giving one entry per CDR3 protein. The sample contains 230,000 or so distinct CDR3 sequences, about 3.7% of which appear only once. This clonotype was seen ten or more times. Its antigen remains unidentified. The V end lost 4 bases, the J end lost 5 bases, and 7 bases lay between the germline ends. The CDR3 is 12 amino acids. The germline V gene has CDR1 SGHTA and CDR2 FQGTGA. The chain is built from TRBV7-3 and TRBJ2-3, with unresolved D. Source: PBMCs, taken 15 days after the yellow fever booster vaccination. The source is a man aged 18 to 30 who received the YFV17D yellow fever vaccine. The CDR3 loop is CASSSRLDTQYF. The CDR3 DNA reads as TGTGCCAGCAGCTCCCGACTAGATACGCAGTATTTT.